The present entry profiles one T cell receptor beta chain with its context. The target antigen is unknown. This record comes from a study of T cells after yellow fever vaccination. One entry per CDR3 protein results from TCRdb running MiXCR on the 5' RACE reads. The sample carries some 350,000 distinct CDR3 sequences, 4% recorded once. The study, taken as a whole, reports: Secondary responses were weaker yet peaked faster, day 5 versus 15. Reappearing after the booster were most of the clones from primary vaccination (around 95% CD4, 70% to 90% CD8).

Trimming took off 0 bases at V and 4 bases at J, with 13 bases between the two ends. There are 16 residues in the CDR3. Looked up from germline, CDR1 is MGHRA and CDR2 is YSYEKL. Here the sequenced sample was PBMCs, taken 5 days after the yellow fever booster vaccination. This TCR was sampled from a man aged 18 to 29 who received the YFV17D yellow fever vaccine. This chain uses TRBV4-1 with TRBJ1-5; D gene unclear. CDR3 DNA: TGCGCCAGCAGCCAAGATTCGGGATTGGGGAATCAGCCCCAGCATTTT. Translation gives CASSQDSGLGNQPQHF.